This T cell receptor (beta chain) was retrieved from a study of T cells in Graves' hyperthyroidism and ophthalmopathy. Recently diagnosed hyperthyroidism of less than 2 months' duration affected patients aged 18 to 65. Exclusion criteria comprised uncontrolled infection, other autoimmune disease, pregnancy or lactation. Whole-study findings and limits: Blood also showed most of the thyroid clonotypes that were expanded above 0.001. Stable hyperthyroidism was told apart from ophthalmopathy by a model built on 13 V-J features.

This clonotype showed up many times. Its target is unknown. V was pared by 5 bases and J by 2 bases, with 10 bases of the junction left unmatched. From germline, CDR1 is LNHDA and CDR2 SQIVND (reference sequence). This CDR3 has 16 amino acids. TCR beta CDR3 region amplification was performed from RNA transcripts. The HTBI primer set was used in a first-round RT-PCR of the TCR CDR3. Each CDR3 protein gets one entry after TCRdb re-called the multiplex PCR reads with MiXCR. Among about 610,000 distinct CDR3 sequences listed, 46% were seen once. Material for sequencing was peripheral blood or thyroid tissue (not recorded which). This TCR was recovered from a woman aged 18-30 years with Graves' hyperthyroidism. This chain uses TRBV19 with TRBJ2-7; 9 nucleotides match TRBD2. As DNA, the CDR3 is TGTGCCAGTAGTCCCCGTGCTAGCGGGAAGACCTACGAGCAGTACTTC. As protein: CASSPRASGKTYEQYF. Drawing the rest from reference TRBV19 and TRBJ2-7, the complete variable domain is DGGITQSPKYLFRKEGQNVTLSCEQNLNHDAMYWYRQDPGQGLRLIYYSQIVNDFQKGDIAEGYSVSREKKESFPLTVTSAQKNPTAFYLCASSPRASGKTYEQYFGPGTRLTVT.